The clone carrying this T cell receptor (beta chain) was observed at least ten times. Its antigen is currently unknown. Germline values: CDR1 SEHNR, CDR2 FQNEAQ (reference sequence). This CDR3 contains 16 residues. V was clipped by 5 bases and J by 6 bases, with 19 bases between them. All unsorted peripheral T cells were captured because whole blood was used without fractionation. The source of the sample is a study of HIV-infected patients and healthy controls. Broader study findings: During therapy, HIV-associated CDR3s fell significantly in frequency, while CMV-associated CDR3s did not change significantly. Size-matching overweighted rare events from HIV-infected data when comparing patients with controls. MAIT alpha-chain CDR3s were frequent in healthy controls, depleted in HIV+.

Alpha and beta constant-region primers primed reverse transcription of about 470 ng RNA. Separate chain-specific third strand synthesis with multiplexing indices produced the alpha and beta libraries. TCRdb called the 5' RACE reads again in MiXCR, with one record for every CDR3 protein. The sample has 20,000 to 30,000 distinct CDR3 sequences, more than 7.5% seen once; the top ten hold roughly 4%. This receptor was taken from an adult in good health. What was sequenced was blood. The chain carries TRBV7-9 and TRBJ2-2; perhaps TRBD2 as D (6 bases). The CDR3 protein is CASSVSGGAFAGELFF. The CDR3 DNA reads TGTGCCAGCAGCGTTTCCGGAGGGGCATTCGCCGGGGAGCTGTTTTTT.